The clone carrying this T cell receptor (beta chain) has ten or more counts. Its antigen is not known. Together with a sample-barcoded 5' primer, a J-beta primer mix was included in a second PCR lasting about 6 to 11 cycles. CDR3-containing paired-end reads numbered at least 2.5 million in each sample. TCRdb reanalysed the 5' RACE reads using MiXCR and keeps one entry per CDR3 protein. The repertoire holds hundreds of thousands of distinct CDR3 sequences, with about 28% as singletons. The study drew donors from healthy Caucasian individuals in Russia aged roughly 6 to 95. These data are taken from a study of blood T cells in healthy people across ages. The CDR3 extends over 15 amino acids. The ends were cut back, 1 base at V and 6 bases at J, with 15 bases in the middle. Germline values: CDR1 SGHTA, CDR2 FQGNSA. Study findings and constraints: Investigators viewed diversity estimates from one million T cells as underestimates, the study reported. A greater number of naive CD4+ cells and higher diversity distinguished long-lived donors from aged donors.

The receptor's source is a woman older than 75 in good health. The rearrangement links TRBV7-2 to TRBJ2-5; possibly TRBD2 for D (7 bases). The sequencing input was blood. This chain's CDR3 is CASSLEGGGHKTQYF. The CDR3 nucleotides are TGTGCCAGCAGCTTAGAGGGAGGGGGACACAAGACCCAGTACTTC.